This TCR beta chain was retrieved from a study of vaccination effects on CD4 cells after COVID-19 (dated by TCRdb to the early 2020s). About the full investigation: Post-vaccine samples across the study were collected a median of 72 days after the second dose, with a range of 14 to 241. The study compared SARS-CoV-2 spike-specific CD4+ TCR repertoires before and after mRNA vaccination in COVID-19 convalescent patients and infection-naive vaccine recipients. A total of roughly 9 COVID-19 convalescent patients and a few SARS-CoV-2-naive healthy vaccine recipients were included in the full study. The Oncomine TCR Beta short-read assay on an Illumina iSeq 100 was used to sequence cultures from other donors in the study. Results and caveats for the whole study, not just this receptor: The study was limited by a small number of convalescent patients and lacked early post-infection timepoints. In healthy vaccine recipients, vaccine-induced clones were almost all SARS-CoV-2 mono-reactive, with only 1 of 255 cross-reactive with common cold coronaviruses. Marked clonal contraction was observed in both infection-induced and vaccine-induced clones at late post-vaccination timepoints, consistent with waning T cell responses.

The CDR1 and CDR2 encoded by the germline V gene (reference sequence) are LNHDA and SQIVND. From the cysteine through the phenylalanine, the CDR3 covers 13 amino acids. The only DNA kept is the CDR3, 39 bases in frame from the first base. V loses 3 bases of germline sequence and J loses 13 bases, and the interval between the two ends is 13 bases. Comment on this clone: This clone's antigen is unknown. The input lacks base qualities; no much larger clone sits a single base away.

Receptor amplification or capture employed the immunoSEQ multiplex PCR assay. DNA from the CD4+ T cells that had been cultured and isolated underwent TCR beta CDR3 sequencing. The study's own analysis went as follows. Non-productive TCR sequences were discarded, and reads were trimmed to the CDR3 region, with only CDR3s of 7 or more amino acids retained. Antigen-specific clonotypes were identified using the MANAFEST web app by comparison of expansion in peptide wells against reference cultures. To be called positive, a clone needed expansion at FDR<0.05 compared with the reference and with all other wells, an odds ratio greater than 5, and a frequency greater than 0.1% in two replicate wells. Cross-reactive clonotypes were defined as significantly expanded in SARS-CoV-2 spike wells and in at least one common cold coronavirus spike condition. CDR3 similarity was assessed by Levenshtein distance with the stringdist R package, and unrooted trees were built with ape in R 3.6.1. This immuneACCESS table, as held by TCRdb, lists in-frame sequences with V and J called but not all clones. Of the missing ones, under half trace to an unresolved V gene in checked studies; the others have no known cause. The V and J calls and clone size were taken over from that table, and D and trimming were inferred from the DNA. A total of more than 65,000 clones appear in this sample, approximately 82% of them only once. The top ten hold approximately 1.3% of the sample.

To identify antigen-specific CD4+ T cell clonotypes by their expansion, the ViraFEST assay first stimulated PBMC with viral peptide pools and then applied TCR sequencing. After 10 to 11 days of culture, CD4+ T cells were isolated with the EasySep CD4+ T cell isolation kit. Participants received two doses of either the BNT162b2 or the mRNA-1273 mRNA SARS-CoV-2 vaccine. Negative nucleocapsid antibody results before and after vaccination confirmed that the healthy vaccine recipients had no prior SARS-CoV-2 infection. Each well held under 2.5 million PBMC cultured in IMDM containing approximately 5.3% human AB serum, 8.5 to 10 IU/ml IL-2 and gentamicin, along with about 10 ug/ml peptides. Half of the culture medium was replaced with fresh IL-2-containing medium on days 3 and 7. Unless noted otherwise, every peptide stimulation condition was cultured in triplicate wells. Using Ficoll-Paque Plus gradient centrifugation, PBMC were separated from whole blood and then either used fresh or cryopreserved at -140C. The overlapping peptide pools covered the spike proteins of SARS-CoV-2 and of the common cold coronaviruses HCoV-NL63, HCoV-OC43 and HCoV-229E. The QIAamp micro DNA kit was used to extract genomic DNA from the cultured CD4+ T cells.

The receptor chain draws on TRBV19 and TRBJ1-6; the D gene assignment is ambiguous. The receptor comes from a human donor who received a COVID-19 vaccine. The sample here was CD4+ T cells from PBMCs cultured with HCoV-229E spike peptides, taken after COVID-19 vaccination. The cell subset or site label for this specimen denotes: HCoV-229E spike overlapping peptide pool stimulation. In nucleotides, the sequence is TGTGCCAGTAGTATGGAGGCAGCAGCTCCCCTCCACTTT. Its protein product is CASSMEAAAPLHF.